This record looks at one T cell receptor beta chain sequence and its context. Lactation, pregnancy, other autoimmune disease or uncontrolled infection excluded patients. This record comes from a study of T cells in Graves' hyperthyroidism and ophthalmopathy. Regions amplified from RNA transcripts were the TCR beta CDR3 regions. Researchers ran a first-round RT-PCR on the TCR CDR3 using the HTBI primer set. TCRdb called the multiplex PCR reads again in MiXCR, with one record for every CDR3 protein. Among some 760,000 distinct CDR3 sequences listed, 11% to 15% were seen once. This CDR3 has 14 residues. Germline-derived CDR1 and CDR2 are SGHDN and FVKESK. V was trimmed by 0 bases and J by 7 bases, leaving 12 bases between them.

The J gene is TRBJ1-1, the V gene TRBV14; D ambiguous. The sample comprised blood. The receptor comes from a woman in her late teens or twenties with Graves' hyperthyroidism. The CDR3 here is CASSQDPRSIEAFF. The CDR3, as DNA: TGTGCCAGCAGCCAAGATCCCCGCAGTATTGAAGCTTTCTTT.